These 13 T cell receptor beta chains originate from one sample sequenced in a study of Ad26.COV2.S vaccination and SARS-CoV-2 variants. The treatment was: around 19 received Ad26.COV2.S at low or high dose, single or two shots; several received placebo; per-sample allocation not given. Vaccine and placebo recipients were sampled on day 63 after the first injection. Clones were sequenced by immunoSEQ multiplex PCR, and TCRdb holds only the in-frame ones, with some missing. The data contain 380,000 or so clones, approximately 90% of them singletons. Sequences were derived from peripheral blood, sampled in a trial of Ad26.COV2.S vaccine versus placebo. Receptors were obtained from a person between 18 and 60 years old who received the Ad26.COV2.S COVID-19 vaccine or a placebo.

The chain carries TRBV5-6 and TRBJ1-5, with D perhaps TRBD1 (6 bases). The V and J ends lost 2 bases and 2 bases respectively, with 11 bases between them. Per the germline V gene, CDR1 is SGHDT and CDR2 is YYEEEE. The CDR3 consists of 15 residues. CDR3 loop: CASSFTGFGNQPQHF. CDR3 sequence (DNA): TGTGCCAGCAGCTTTACAGGGTTTGGCAATCAGCCCCAGCATTTT.

The chain has TRBV6-1 and TRBJ2-2; D gene unclear. V gave up 3 bases and J gave up 6 bases, with 5 bases separating them. The germline CDR1 and CDR2 sequences are MNHNS and SASEGT. CDR3 length: 12 residues. The DNA of the CDR3 is TGTGCCAGCAGTGACATACCCGGGGAGCTGTTTTTT. This sequence encodes CASSDIPGELFF.

The sample holds one count of this clone. The rearrangement links TRBV27 to TRBJ1-1; maybe TRBD1 (5 bases). CDR1 is MNHEY and CDR2 is SMNVEV in the germline V gene (reference sequence). This CDR3 comprises 16 residues. V was shortened by 2 bases and J by 4 bases, with 17 bases between the two germline ends. CDR3 sequence (DNA): TGTGCCAGCAGTTTAAGGGGTGGAAGGATGAGCACTGAAGCTTTCTTT. Translation gives CASSLRGGRMSTEAFF.

This clone appeared once. The chain uses TRBV6-5 and TRBJ1-6; tentative D call: TRBD1 (6 bases). CDR1 MNHEY and CDR2 SVGAGI come from the germline V gene. V was shortened by 6 bases and J by 8 bases, with 11 bases between the two germline ends. CDR3 length: 13 amino acids. CDR3 sequence reads: CASRGDTDSPLHF. The CDR3 DNA sequence: TGTGCCAGCAGGGGGGACACGGATTCACCCCTCCACTTT.

This chain connects TRBV6-2 or TRBV6-3 to TRBJ2-7; 10 bases agree with TRBD1. Germline trimming cut 4 bases from V and 7 bases from J; bases unmatched to any gene: 7. The CDR3 has 14 residues. Germline V gives CDR1 MNHEY, CDR2 SVGEGT. This CDR3 reads CASSSTGGQEEQYF. In DNA, the CDR3 is TGTGCCAGCAGTTCGACAGGGGGCCAAGAAGAGCAGTACTTC.

V gene TRBV5-1 combines with J gene TRBJ2-3; 7 bases fit TRBD1. The CDR3 length is 16 residues. J was trimmed by 4 bases and V by 4 bases; bases with no gene match: 12. Germline values: CDR1 SGHRS, CDR2 YFSETQ. The CDR3 DNA is TGCGCCAGCAGCCTCCCTGGGACAGCCGGGTCAGATACGCAGTATTTT. It encodes CASSLPGTAGSDTQYF.

This chain uses TRBV2 with TRBJ1-2, with 7 bases fitting TRBD1. The CDR3 is made up of 15 amino acids. Per the germline V gene, CDR1 is SNHLY and CDR2 is FYNNEI. J gave up 2 bases and V 5 bases, and 8 bases lay outside the gene matches. The CDR3 bases are TGTGCCAGCAGTTATCTCCGGGACAGCAACTATGGCTACACCTTC. Amino acids: CASSYLRDSNYGYTF.

The chain has TRBV19 and TRBJ2-1; TRBD1 aligns across 8 bases. Germline lookup yields CDR1 LNHDA and CDR2 SQIVND (reference sequence). Trimming removed 5 bases from V and 4 bases from J; junction bases left unmatched: 4. This CDR3 has 14 amino acids. This CDR3 reads CASSPRTGYNEQFF. The CDR3 region has the DNA TGTGCCAGTAGTCCCCGGACAGGGTACAATGAGCAGTTCTTC.

V and J are TRBV5-1 and TRBJ1-4; D is unclear. This CDR3 has 15 amino acids. Trimming stripped 4 bases from V and 3 bases from J, with 13 bases between. Germline assignment: CDR1 SGHRS and CDR2 YFSETQ. Written as DNA, the CDR3 is TGCGCCAGCAGCCCCGGGAGGGATTCTAATGAAAAACTGTTTTTT. Translated: CASSPGRDSNEKLFF.

This clone was seen only once. The chain couples TRBV11-2 to TRBJ2-2; no clear D gene. Trimming took off 2 bases at V and 7 bases at J, with 5 bases between the two ends. CDR1 SGHAT and CDR2 FQNNGV come from the germline V gene. The CDR3 covers 12 residues. This chain's CDR3 is CASSLLRGELFF. CDR3 nucleotide sequence: TGTGCCAGCAGCTTACTTCGCGGGGAGCTGTTTTTT.

This clone was seen just once. The chain recombines TRBV10-3 with TRBJ1-1; D is perhaps TRBD1 (6 bases). Trimming shortened V by 2 bases and J by 6 bases, and 13 bases separated the two germline ends. Germline lookup yields CDR1 ENHRY and CDR2 SYGVKD. This CDR3 comprises 14 residues. The CDR3 spells CAISEPKWGPEAFF. In DNA, the CDR3 is TGTGCCATCAGTGAGCCGAAGTGGGGGCCTGAAGCTTTCTTT.

Notes on this clone: Other DNA sequences of this sample code for an identical CDR3. The CDR3 DNA sequence: TGTGCCAGCAGTTTTCAGGGAAATCAGCCCCAGCATTTT. This sequence encodes CASSFQGNQPQHF. The chain carries TRBV27 and TRBJ1-5, with D possibly being TRBD1 (5 bases). The germline V and J ends were trimmed by 3 bases and 4 bases, with 7 bases remaining between them. This CDR3 is 13 amino acids long. Looked up from germline, CDR1 is MNHEY and CDR2 is SMNVEV (reference sequence).

The V call is TRBV6-5, the J call TRBJ2-1, with 9 bases lining up with TRBD2. The junction had 6 bases not matched to a gene; V was cut back by 0 bases and J by 6 bases. The CDR3 contains 16 residues. Germline V gives CDR1 MNHEY, CDR2 SVGAGI. The CDR3 bases are TGTGCCAGCAGTTACTCGACAGCGGGGGGCGGCAATGAGCAGTTCTTC. The encoded protein is CASSYSTAGGGNEQFF.